This TCR beta chain appears in the sequencing data of a study of blood T cell repertoires in COVID-19. Study summary: Acute-phase and convalescent COVID-19 samples originated in the United States, Italy and Spain. T cells, B-cell-depleted T cells, or PBMCs supplied cDNA or gDNA.

TCRdb's table, derived via immunoSEQ multiplex PCR, lists solely in-frame clones and lacks some. The table lists 150,000 to 200,000 clones, about 85% of them singletons. The sequence was obtained from a man between 18 and 29 years old with acute or convalescent COVID-19. Specimen: peripheral blood.

In DNA, the CDR3 is TGTGCGCCTCCGGGACAGTCGAACACCGGGGAGCTGTTTTTT. Its protein product is CAPPGQSNTGELFF. The chain joins TRBV19 to TRBJ2-2, with 7 nucleotides matching TRBD1. Germline CDR1 LNHDA, CDR2 SQIVND (reference sequence). CDR3 length: 14 residues.